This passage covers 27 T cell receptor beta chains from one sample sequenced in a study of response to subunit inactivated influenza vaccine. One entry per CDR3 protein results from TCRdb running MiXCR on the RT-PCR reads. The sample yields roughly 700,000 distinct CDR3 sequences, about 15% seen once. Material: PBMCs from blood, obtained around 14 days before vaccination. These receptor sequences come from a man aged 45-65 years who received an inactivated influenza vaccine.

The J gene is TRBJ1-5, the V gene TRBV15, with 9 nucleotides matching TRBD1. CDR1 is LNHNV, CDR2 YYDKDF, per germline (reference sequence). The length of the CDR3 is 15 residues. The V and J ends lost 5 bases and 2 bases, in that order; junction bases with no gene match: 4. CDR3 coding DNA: TGTGCCACCAGCTACCGGGACAGGGGCAATCAGCCCCAGCATTTT. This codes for CATSYRDRGNQPQHF.

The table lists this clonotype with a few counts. The CDR3, as DNA: TGCGCCAGCAGCCTGATTCCACGGGATACGCAGTATTTT. Amino acid sequence: CASSLIPRDTQYF. The rearrangement uses TRBV5-1 and TRBJ2-3, with D unclear. CDR3 length: 13 residues. The V end lost 4 bases, the J end lost 6 bases, and 12 bases lay between the germline ends. Per the germline V gene, CDR1 is SGHRS and CDR2 is YFSETQ.

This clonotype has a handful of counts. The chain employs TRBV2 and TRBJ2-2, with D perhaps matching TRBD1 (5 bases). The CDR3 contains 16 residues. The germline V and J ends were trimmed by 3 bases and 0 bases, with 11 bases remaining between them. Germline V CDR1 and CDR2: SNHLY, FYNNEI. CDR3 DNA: TGTGCCAGCAGTGACCTGAGACAGCCGAACACCGGGGAGCTGTTTTTT. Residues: CASSDLRQPNTGELFF.

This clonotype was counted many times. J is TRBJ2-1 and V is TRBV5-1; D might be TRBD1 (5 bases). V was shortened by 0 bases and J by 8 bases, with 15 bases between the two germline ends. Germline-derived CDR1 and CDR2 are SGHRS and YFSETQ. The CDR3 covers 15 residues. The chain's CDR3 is CASSLVGSRGDEQFF. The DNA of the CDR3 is TGCGCCAGCAGCTTGGTGGGAAGTAGGGGTGATGAGCAGTTCTTC.

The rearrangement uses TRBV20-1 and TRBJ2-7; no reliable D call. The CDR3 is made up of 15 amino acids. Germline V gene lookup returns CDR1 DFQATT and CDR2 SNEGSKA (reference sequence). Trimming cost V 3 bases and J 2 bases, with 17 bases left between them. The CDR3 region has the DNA TGCAGTGCTAGTTCTGGGTTGACCTTAACCTACGAGCAGTACTTC. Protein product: CSASSGLTLTYEQYF.

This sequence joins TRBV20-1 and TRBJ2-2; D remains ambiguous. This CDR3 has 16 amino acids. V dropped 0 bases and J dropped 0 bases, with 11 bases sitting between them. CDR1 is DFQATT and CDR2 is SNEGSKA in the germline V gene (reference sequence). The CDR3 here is CSARDRVSPNTGELFF. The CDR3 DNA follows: TGCAGTGCTAGAGATCGGGTTAGCCCGAACACCGGGGAGCTGTTTTTT.

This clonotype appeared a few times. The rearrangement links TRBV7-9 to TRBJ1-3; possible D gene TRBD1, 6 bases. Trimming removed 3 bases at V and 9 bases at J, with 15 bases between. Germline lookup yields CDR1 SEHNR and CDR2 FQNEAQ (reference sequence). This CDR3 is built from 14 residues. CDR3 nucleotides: TGTGCCAGCAGCTTTAACAGGGTGGAGTCCACCATATATTTT. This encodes CASSFNRVESTIYF.

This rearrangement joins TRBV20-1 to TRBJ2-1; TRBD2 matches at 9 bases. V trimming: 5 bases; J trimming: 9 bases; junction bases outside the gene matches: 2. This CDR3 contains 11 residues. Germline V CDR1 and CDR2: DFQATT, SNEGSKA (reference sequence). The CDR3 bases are TGCAGTGCTGTTAGCGGGAGTGAGCAGTTCTTC. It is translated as CSAVSGSEQFF.

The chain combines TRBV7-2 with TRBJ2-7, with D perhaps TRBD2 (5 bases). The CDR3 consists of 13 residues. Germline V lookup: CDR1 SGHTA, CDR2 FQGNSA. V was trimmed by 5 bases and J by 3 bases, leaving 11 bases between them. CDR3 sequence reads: CASSGIAGYEQYF. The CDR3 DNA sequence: TGTGCCAGCAGCGGAATCGCGGGCTACGAGCAGTACTTC.

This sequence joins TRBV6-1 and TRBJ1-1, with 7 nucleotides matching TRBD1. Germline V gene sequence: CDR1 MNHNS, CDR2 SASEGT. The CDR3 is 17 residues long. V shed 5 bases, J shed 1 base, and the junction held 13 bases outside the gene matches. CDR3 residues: CASSTHRQGRKNTEAFF. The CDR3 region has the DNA TGTGCCAGCAGTACGCACCGACAGGGTCGGAAGAACACTGAAGCTTTCTTT.

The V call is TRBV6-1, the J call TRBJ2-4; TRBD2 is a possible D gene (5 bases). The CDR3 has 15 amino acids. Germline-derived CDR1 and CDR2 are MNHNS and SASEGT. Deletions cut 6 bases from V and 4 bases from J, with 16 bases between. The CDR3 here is CASSPGGRIKNIQYF. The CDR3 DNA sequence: TGTGCCAGCAGCCCCGGAGGTCGGATTAAAAACATTCAGTACTTC.

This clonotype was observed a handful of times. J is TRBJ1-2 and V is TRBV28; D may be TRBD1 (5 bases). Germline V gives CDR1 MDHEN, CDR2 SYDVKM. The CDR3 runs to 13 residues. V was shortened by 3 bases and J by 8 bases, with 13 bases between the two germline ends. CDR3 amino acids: CASSFSDSPGYTF. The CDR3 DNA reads TGTGCCAGCAGTTTTTCAGACAGTCCAGGCTACACCTTC.

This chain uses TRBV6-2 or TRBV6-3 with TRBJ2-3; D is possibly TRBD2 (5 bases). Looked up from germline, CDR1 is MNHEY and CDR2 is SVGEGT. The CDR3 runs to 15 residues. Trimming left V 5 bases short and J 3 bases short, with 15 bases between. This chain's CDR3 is CASSADKLETDTQYF. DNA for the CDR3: TGTGCCAGCAGTGCCGACAAACTAGAGACAGATACGCAGTATTTT.

The CDR3 coding sequence is TGTGCCAGCAGCGTAGAGGCCCAGTTAGGCACAGATACGCAGTATTTT. Encoded protein: CASSVEAQLGTDTQYF. The chain links TRBV9 to TRBJ2-3; no reliable D call. CDR1 and CDR2 from the germline V gene are SGDLS and YYNGEE. The CDR3 is 16 residues long. Trimming took off 0 bases at V and 1 base at J, with 12 bases between the two ends.

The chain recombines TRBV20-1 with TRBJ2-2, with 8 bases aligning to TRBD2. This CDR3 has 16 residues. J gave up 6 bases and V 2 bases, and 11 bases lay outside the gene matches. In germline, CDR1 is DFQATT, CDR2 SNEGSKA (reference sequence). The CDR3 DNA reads TGCAGTGCTAGAAAAATGAGCGGGAGAGCTCCCGGGGAGCTGTTTTTT. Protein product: CSARKMSGRAPGELFF.

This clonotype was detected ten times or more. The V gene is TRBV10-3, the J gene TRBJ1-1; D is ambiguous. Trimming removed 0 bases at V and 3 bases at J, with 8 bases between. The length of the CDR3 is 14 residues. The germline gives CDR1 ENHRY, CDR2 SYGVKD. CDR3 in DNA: TGTGCCATCAGTGAGTCGTGGGCCGACACTGAAGCTTTCTTT. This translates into CAISESWADTEAFF.

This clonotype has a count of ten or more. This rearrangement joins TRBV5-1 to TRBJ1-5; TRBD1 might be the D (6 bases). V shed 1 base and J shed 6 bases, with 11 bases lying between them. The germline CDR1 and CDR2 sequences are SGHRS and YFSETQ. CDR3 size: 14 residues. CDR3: CASSLKGVTQPQHF. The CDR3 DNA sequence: TGCGCCAGCAGCTTGAAGGGGGTTACTCAGCCCCAGCATTTT.

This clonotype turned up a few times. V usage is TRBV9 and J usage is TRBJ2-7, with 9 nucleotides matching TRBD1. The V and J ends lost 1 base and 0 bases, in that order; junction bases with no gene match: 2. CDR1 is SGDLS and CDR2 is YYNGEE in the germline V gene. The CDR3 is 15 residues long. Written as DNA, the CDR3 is TGTGCCAGCAGCGTAAGGGGACAGGGCTCCTACGAGCAGTACTTC. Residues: CASSVRGQGSYEQYF.

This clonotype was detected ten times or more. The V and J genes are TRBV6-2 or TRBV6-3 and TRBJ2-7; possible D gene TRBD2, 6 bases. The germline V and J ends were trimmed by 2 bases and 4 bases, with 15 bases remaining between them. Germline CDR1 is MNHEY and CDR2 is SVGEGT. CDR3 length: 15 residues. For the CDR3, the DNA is TGTGCCAGCAGTTACACGCGGGAAGAGGCTTACGAGCAGTACTTC. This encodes CASSYTREEAYEQYF.

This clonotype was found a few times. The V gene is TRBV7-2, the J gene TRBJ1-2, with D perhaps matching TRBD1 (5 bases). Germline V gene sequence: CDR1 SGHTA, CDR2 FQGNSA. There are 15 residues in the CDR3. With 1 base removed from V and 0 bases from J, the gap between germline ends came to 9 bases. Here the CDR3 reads CASSLDGAPNYGYTF. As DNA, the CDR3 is TGTGCCAGCAGCTTAGACGGGGCCCCTAACTATGGCTACACCTTC.

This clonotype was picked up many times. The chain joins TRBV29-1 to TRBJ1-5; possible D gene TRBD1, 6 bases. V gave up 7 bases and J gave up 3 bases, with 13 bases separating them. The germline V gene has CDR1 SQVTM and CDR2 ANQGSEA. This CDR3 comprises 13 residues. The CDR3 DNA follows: TGCAGCGCCGTGGACAGCCCCAATCAGCCCCAGCATTTT. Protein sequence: CSAVDSPNQPQHF.

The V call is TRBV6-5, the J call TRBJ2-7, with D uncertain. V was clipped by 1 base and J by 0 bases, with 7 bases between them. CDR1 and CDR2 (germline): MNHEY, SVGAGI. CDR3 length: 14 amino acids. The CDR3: CASSYYIGSYEQYF. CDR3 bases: TGTGCCAGCAGTTACTATATTGGCTCCTACGAGCAGTACTTC.

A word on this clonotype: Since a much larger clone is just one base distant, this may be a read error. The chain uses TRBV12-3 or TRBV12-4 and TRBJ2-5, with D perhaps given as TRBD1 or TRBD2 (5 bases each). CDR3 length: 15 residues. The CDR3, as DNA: TGTGCCAGCAGTTTAGGGGGGACCGAACAAGACACCCAGTACTTC. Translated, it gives CASSLGGTEQDTQYF.

CDR3 region: CASSLNSGGYEQYF. In DNA, the CDR3 is TGTGCCAGCAGCTTAAACAGCGGGGGCTACGAGCAGTACTTC. The genes are TRBV7-8 and TRBJ2-7; 8 positions match TRBD2. The CDR3 consists of 14 residues. V lost 2 bases and J lost 3; bases outside the gene matches: 3. Germline V gene lookup returns CDR1 SGHVS and CDR2 FQNEAQ.

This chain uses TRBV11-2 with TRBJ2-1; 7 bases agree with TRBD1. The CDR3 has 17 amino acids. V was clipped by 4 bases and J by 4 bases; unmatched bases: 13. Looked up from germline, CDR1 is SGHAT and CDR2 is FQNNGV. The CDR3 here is CASSSILPGQLYNEQFF. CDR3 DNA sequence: TGTGCCAGCAGCTCGATATTACCGGGACAGCTATACAATGAGCAGTTCTTC.

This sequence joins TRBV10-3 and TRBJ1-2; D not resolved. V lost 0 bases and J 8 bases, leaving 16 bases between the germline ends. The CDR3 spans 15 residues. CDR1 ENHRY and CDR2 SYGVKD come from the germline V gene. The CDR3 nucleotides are TGTGCCATCAGTGAGTCCTTGGTCCGGCGTGGGGGCTACACCTTC. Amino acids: CAISESLVRRGGYTF.

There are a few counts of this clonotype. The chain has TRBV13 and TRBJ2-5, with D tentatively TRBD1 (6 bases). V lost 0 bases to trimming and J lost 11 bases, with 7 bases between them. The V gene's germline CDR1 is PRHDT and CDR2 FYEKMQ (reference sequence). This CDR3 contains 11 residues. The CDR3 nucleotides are TGTGCCAGCAGCTTAGGGGACAGACAGTACTTC. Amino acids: CASSLGDRQYF.